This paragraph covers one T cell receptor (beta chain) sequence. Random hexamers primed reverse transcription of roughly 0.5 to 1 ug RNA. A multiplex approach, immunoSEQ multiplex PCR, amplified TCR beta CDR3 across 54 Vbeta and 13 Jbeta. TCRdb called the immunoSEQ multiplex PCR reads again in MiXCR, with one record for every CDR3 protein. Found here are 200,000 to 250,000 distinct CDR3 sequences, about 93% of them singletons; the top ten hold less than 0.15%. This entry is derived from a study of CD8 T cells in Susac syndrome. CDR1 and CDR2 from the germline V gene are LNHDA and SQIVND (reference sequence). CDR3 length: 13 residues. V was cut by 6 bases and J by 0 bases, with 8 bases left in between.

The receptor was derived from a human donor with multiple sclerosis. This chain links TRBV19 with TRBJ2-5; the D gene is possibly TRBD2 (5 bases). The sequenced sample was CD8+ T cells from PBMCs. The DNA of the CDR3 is TGTGCCAGTAGCCTCGGGAACCAAGAGACCCAGTACTTC. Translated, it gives CASSLGNQETQYF.